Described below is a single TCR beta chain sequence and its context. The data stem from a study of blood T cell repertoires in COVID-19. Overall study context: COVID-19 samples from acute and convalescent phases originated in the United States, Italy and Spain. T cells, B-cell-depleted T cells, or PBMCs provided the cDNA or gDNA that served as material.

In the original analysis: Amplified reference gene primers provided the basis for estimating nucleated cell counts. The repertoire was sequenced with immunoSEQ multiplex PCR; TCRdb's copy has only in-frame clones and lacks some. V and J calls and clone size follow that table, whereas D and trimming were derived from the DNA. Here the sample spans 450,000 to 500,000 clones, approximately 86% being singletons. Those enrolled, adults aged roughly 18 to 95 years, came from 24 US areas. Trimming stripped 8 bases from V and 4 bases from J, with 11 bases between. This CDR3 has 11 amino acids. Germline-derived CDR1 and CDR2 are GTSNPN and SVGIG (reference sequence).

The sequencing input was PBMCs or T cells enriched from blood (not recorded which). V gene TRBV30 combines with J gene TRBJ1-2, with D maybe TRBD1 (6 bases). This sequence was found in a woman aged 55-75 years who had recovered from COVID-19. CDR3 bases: TGTGCCACAGGGAAGGGCTATGGCTACACCTTC. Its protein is CATGKGYGYTF.